This is a list of T cell receptor beta chains from one sample in a study of T-cell memory formation after mild COVID-19. TCRdb analysed the 5' RACE reads with MiXCR anew, one entry per CDR3 protein. Of just under 550,000 distinct CDR3 sequences listed, around 20% were seen once; the top ten hold under 15%. The sample comprised PBMCs or a T cell subset sorted from them (not recorded which). The receptors come from an adult woman who had mild COVID-19 (a few samples of this study predate the infection). Cell type and time point are not known. The CDR3 runs from the conserved cysteine through the conserved F or W. Each record gives: CDR3 DNA, CDR3 protein, D gene, V gene, CDR3 length, J gene, clone size. The D gene is left open where the match is weak. Not all rows give a size; the values are once, few, many and, for expanded clones, a class.

TGCAGCGTTGAATATGGCAGCTCCTACGAGCAGTACTTC	CSVEYGSSYEQYF	NA	TRBV29-1	13	TRBJ2-7	NA
TGCAGTGCTACGATCCAGACTAGTGGGGAGCAGTTCTTC	CSATIQTSGEQFF	NA	TRBV20-1	13	TRBJ2-1	few
TGCAGTGCTAGCAGAGGGGGCCACAATGAGCAGTTCTTC	CSASRGGHNEQFF	TRBD1	TRBV20-1	13	TRBJ2-1	NA
TGTGCCAGCAGCGTTCGACTAGCGGGAGGGTACAATGAGCAGTTCTTC	CASSVRLAGGYNEQFF	TRBD2	TRBV9	16	TRBJ2-1	NA
TGCAGTGCCCTGACAGGGCTGAGCAATCAGCCCCAGCATTTT	CSALTGLSNQPQHF	TRBD1	TRBV20-1	14	TRBJ1-5	NA
TGTGCCAGCAGGGAGACAGGGCGGGTCACTGAAGCTTTCTTT	CASRETGRVTEAFF	TRBD1	TRBV6-5	14	TRBJ1-1	NA
TGCGCCAGCAGCTTGACTTCGGATACGCAGTATTTT	CASSLTSDTQYF	NA	TRBV5-1	12	TRBJ2-3	NA
TGTGCCAGCAGCTTTGGCGGACTTAATTCACCCCTCCACTTT	CASSFGGLNSPLHF	NA	TRBV7-3	14	TRBJ1-6	NA
TGTGCCAGCTCACCTCCCGGGGTGGATACGCAGTATTTT	CASSPPGVDTQYF	NA	TRBV18	13	TRBJ2-3	few
TGTGCCAGCAGCTTAGTGGATGTGAGGACAGGTGGGGCCAACGTCCTGACTTTC	CASSLVDVRTGGANVLTF	TRBD1	TRBV7-6	18	TRBJ2-6	NA
TGTGCCAGCAGCTTAGCGGGAGGTGACAATGAGCAGTTCTTC	CASSLAGGDNEQFF	NA	TRBV7-9	14	TRBJ2-1	many
TGCGCCAGCAGCCAAGATAGGCAGGGGAGGTCTCAGCCCCAGCATTTT	CASSQDRQGRSQPQHF	NA	TRBV4-3	16	TRBJ1-5	NA
TGTGCCTGGAGTAGAGACAGTGACAATCAGCCCCAGCATTTT	CAWSRDSDNQPQHF	NA	TRBV30	14	TRBJ1-5	few
TGCAGCGTTGGACGCCCTGGACAGACGAACACTGAAGCTTTCTTT	CSVGRPGQTNTEAFF	NA	TRBV29-1	15	TRBJ1-1	few
TGTGCCTGGAGTGTCGCCCCGGGAACTGAAGCTTTCTTT	CAWSVAPGTEAFF	NA	TRBV30	13	TRBJ1-1	few
TGTGCCAGTAGTATAGAGAGGAGGAGCAATCAGCCCCAGCATTTT	CASSIERRSNQPQHF	NA	TRBV19	15	TRBJ1-5	few
TGCGCCAGCAGCGGGACCGGGACAGGACTGTACAATGAGCAGTTCTTC	CASSGTGTGLYNEQFF	TRBD1	TRBV5-1	16	TRBJ2-1	many
TGCGCCAGCAGCCCGGGTCTAGCGGCCACCGGGGAGCTGTTTTTT	CASSPGLAATGELFF	TRBD2	TRBV5-1	15	TRBJ2-2	NA
TGTGCCAGCAGTTACAGGTCAGGGCTAACCTACGAGCAGTACTTC	CASSYRSGLTYEQYF	NA	TRBV6-6	15	TRBJ2-7	NA
TGTGCCAGCAGCCATGGACTAGCGGGTGCATCCTCCAATGAGCAGTTCTTC	CASSHGLAGASSNEQFF	TRBD2	TRBV5-5	17	TRBJ2-1	few
TGTGCCAGTCGCGCGGGACAGGGGCATGGCTACACCTTC	CASRAGQGHGYTF	TRBD1	TRBV6-5	13	TRBJ1-2	many
TGTGCCAGCAGCCCTAGCGTTGAGCAGTTCTTC	CASSPSVEQFF	NA	TRBV7-9	11	TRBJ2-1	few
TGTGCCAGCAGCTTAGGGAACAGTGCCACTGAAGCTTTCTTT	CASSLGNSATEAFF	NA	TRBV7-9	14	TRBJ1-1	few
TGTGCCAGCAGCTTGGGAAGGACAGGGGAGCAGTTCTTC	CASSLGRTGEQFF	TRBD1	TRBV7-2	13	TRBJ2-1	NA
TGCAGCGTCGATTGGGGGGACAGGCTGATGAACACTGAAGCTTTCTTT	CSVDWGDRLMNTEAFF	TRBD1	TRBV29-1	16	TRBJ1-1	NA
TGTGCCAGCTTCGGGCGGAGGCAAGAGACCCAGTACTTC	CASFGRRQETQYF	NA	TRBV6-1	13	TRBJ2-5	NA
TGCAGCGTGGCTAGGGACGCCTATGGCTACACCTTC	CSVARDAYGYTF	NA	TRBV29-1	12	TRBJ1-2	NA
TGTGCCAGCAGCCGGACTCCCCACATATCGAACACCGGGGAGCTGTTTTTT	CASSRTPHISNTGELFF	NA	TRBV14	17	TRBJ2-2	NA
TGTGCCAGCAGCCACACAGGGGGCCGCACTGAAGCTTTCTTT	CASSHTGGRTEAFF	TRBD1	TRBV7-9	14	TRBJ1-1	NA
TGTGCCTGGGCAATCAGAACAGCTGGGGGCACTGAAGCTTTCTTT	CAWAIRTAGGTEAFF	NA	TRBV30	15	TRBJ1-1	few
TGTGCCAGCACTCTACTCGGGGGGGGACGTAATAATTCACCCCTCCACTTT	CASTLLGGGRNNSPLHF	NA	TRBV27	17	TRBJ1-6	few
TGTGCCAGCAAACTCAAATCGTCGGGGTCCGAGCAGTACTTC	CASKLKSSGSEQYF	NA	TRBV12-3/TRBV12-4	14	TRBJ2-7	NA
TGCGCCAGCAGCTTGGAACCGGTGAACACTGAAGCTTTCTTT	CASSLEPVNTEAFF	NA	TRBV5-1	14	TRBJ1-1	NA
TGTGCCACCAGTGATCGGGGACAGAGGGACCATAACACCGGGGAGCTGTTTTTT	CATSDRGQRDHNTGELFF	TRBD1	TRBV24-1	18	TRBJ2-2	few
TGTGCCATCAGTGACGTTGTCTTAGCCAAAAACATTCAGTACTTC	CAISDVVLAKNIQYF	NA	TRBV10-3	15	TRBJ2-4	few
TGTGCCAGCAGCCCTCAGGTCGCGGGTGAATACAATGAGCAGTTCTTC	CASSPQVAGEYNEQFF	NA	TRBV11-3	16	TRBJ2-1	once
TGCGCCAGCAGCCCTAGCGGGAGGGCCGATGAGCAGTTCTTC	CASSPSGRADEQFF	TRBD2	TRBV5-1	14	TRBJ2-1	few
TGCAGCGTTGGGAAACAGGGGGCCAGCTATGGCTACACCTTC	CSVGKQGASYGYTF	TRBD1	TRBV29-1	14	TRBJ1-2	NA
TGTGCCAGCAGCGCTAGACAGGGAGCAGCAACTAATGAAAAACTGTTTTTT	CASSARQGAATNEKLFF	TRBD1	TRBV9	17	TRBJ1-4	few
TGTGCCAGCAGCGTACTCGGAGGGGGCGAGGTCGGGCTATTTTACCTGAACACTGAAGCTTTCTTT	CASSVLGGGEVGLFYLNTEAFF	TRBD1	TRBV9	22	TRBJ1-1	few
TGTGCCAGCAGCTCCCCATTAGCCAAAAACATTCAGTACTTC	CASSSPLAKNIQYF	NA	TRBV7-9	14	TRBJ2-4	few
TGCGCCAGCAGCCACCCAGGACAGGGGGATAAGGTGAACACTGAAGCTTTCTTT	CASSHPGQGDKVNTEAFF	TRBD1	TRBV4-1	18	TRBJ1-1	NA
TGTGCCACCAGAGGGACAGGCACAGATACGCAGTATTTT	CATRGTGTDTQYF	TRBD1	TRBV24-1	13	TRBJ2-3	NA
TGTGCCAGCAGTTACCCTGTGGGGGGCCAGCCCCAGCATTTT	CASSYPVGGQPQHF	NA	TRBV6-2/TRBV6-3	14	TRBJ1-5	few
TGTGCTAGTGGTTTGGTTAGGAAGGGGTTGAACACTGAAGCTTTCTTT	CASGLVRKGLNTEAFF	NA	TRBV12-5	16	TRBJ1-1	few
TGCGCCAGCGGGACAGGGACAGCCTTTAACTATGGCTACACCTTC	CASGTGTAFNYGYTF	TRBD1	TRBV5-1	15	TRBJ1-2	few
TGTGCCACCAGCACCGGGACTAGCGGGGGGAGGGATGAGCAGTTCTTC	CATSTGTSGGRDEQFF	TRBD2	TRBV15	16	TRBJ2-1	many
TGCGCCAGCAGCCAAGGGACAGGGGGCTTATACGAGCAGTACTTC	CASSQGTGGLYEQYF	TRBD1	TRBV4-1	15	TRBJ2-7	few
TGTGCCAGCAGCCCCCCCCTCGGAGAAAATGAGCAGTTCTTC	CASSPPLGENEQFF	NA	TRBV7-2	14	TRBJ2-1	NA
TGTGCCATCAGTGAAAAGGGACCAGCAACTAATGAAAAACTGTTTTTT	CAISEKGPATNEKLFF	NA	TRBV10-3	16	TRBJ1-4	few
TGTGCCAGCAGCCCATTCGGGACACCGAACACCGGGGAGCTGTTTTTT	CASSPFGTPNTGELFF	NA	TRBV9	16	TRBJ2-2	few
TGTGCCAGCAGCGACGGGACAGGGAGCCCCTACGAGCAGTACTTC	CASSDGTGSPYEQYF	TRBD1	TRBV3-1	15	TRBJ2-7	NA
TGTGCCAGCAGTCCGGGTTTCGGACAAGCCTACGAGCAGTACTTC	CASSPGFGQAYEQYF	NA	TRBV6-1	15	TRBJ2-7	NA
TGTGCCAGCAGCTACTTTGGCTGGGACGAGCAGTACTTC	CASSYFGWDEQYF	NA	TRBV6-5	13	TRBJ2-7	many